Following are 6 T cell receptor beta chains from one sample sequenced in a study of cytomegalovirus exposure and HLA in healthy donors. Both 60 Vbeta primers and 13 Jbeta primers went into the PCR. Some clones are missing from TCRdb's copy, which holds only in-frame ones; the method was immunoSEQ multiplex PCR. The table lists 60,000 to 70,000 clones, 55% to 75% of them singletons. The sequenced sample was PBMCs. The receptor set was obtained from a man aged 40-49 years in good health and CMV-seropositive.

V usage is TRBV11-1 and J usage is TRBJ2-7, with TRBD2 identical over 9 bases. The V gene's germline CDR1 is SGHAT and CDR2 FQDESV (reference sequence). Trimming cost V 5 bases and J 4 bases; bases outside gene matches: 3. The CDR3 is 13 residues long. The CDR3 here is CASSQGLAYEQYF. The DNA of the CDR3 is TGTGCCAGCAGCCAGGGACTAGCTTACGAGCAGTACTTC.

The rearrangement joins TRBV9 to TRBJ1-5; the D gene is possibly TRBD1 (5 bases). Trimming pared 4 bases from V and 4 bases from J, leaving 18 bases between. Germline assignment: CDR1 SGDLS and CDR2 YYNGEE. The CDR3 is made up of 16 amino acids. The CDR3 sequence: CASSPGIGIANQPQHF. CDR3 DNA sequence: TGTGCCAGCAGCCCAGGGATAGGCATAGCAAATCAGCCCCAGCATTTT.

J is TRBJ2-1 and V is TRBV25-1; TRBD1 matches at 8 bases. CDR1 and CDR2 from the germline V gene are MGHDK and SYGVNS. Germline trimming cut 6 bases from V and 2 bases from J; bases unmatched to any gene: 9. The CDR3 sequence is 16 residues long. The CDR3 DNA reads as TGTGCCAGCAGGGGCCCGACAGGGGATACCTACAATGAGCAGTTCTTC. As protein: CASRGPTGDTYNEQFF.

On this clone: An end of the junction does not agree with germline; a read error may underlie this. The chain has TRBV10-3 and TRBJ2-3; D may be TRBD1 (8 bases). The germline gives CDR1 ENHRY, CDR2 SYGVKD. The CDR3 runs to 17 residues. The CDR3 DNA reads TGTGCCGTCAGTGAAGTAGGACAGGGAGGGATCACAGATACGCAGTATTTT. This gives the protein CAVSEVGQGGITDTQYF.

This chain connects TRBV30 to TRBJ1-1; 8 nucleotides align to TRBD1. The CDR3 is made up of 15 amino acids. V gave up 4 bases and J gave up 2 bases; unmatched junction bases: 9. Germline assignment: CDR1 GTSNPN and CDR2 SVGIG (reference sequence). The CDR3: CAWTTLGTGNTEAFF. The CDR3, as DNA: TGTGCCTGGACCACTCTAGGGACAGGTAACACTGAAGCTTTCTTT.

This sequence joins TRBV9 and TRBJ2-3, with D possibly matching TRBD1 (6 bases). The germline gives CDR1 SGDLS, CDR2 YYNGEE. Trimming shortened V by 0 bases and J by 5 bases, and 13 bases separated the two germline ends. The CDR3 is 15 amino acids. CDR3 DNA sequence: TGTGCCAGCAGCGTAGGCAGGGGTAGAATAGATACGCAGTATTTT. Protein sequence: CASSVGRGRIDTQYF.